The 26 T cell receptor beta chains in this list originate from one sample, sequenced in a study of PD-1 blockade in classical Hodgkin lymphoma. The method was immunoSEQ multiplex PCR; TCRdb's version includes in-frame clones alone and lacks a portion of them. The data hold about 97,000 clones, with approximately 80% observed a single time. Every patient had relapsed following autologous stem cell transplantation, and cohorts differed in brentuximab vedotin exposure. The sequences come from peripheral blood mononuclear cells (PBMCs), collected at baseline. The receptors come from a human donor with classical Hodgkin lymphoma.

This chain joins TRBV28 and TRBJ2-5; tentative D call: TRBD1 (5 bases). With 8 bases removed from V and 1 base from J, the gap between germline ends came to 11 bases. CDR3 length: 13 residues. The germline V gene has CDR1 MDHEN and CDR2 SYDVKM. The CDR3 bases are TGTGCCAGCTGGGGCCAGGCCCAAGAGACCCAGTACTTC. Protein: CASWGQAQETQYF.

V and J are TRBV11-2 and TRBJ2-7; 8 nucleotides agree with TRBD2. There are 13 residues in the CDR3. Germline assignment: CDR1 SGHAT and CDR2 FQNNGV. After removal of 4 bases from V and 1 base from J, the junction contained 0 bases not matched to a gene. The DNA for the CDR3 is TGTGCCAGCAGCTCGGGGGGGTCCTACGAGCAGTACTTC. Translating gives CASSSGGSYEQYF.

This rearrangement joins TRBV25-1 to TRBJ1-2, with D unclear. The germline V and J ends were trimmed by 4 bases and 4 bases, with 13 bases remaining between them. CDR1 is MGHDK and CDR2 is SYGVNS in the germline V gene. This CDR3 is built from 14 residues. In DNA form, the CDR3 reads TGTGCCAGCAGTGGGCCCGGGGTTTTCTATGGCTACACCTTC. Its translation is CASSGPGVFYGYTF.

This sequence joins TRBV7-3 and TRBJ1-1, with D perhaps TRBD1 (5 bases). CDR3 size: 15 residues. Germline CDR1 is SGHTA and CDR2 is FQGTGA. V was clipped by 0 bases and J by 4 bases, with 12 bases between them. The CDR3 nucleotides are TGTGCCAGCAGCTTAACGGGAGGGGTAGGCACTGAAGCTTTCTTT. Encoded protein: CASSLTGGVGTEAFF. The whole variable domain, remainder taken from reference TRBV7-3 and TRBJ1-1, is GAGVSQTPSNKVTEKGKYVELRCDPISGHTALYWYRQSLGQGPEFLIYFQGTGAADDSGLPNDRFFAVRPEGSVSTLKIQRTERGDSAVYLCASSLTGGVGTEAFFGQGTRLTVV.

The chain recombines TRBV7-9 with TRBJ1-3; D remains ambiguous. This CDR3 region has 15 residues. Trimming took off 0 bases at V and 3 bases at J, with 9 bases between the two ends. CDR1 SEHNR and CDR2 FQNEAQ come from the germline V gene (reference sequence). CDR3 bases: TGTGCCAGCAGCTTAGCCGGGTATAGTGGAAACACCATATATTTT. Translating gives CASSLAGYSGNTIYF.

This sequence joins TRBV6-1 and TRBJ1-2, with D unclear. CDR3 length: 13 residues. Germline CDR1 MNHNS, CDR2 SASEGT. Trimming left V 6 bases short and J 5 bases short, with 13 bases between. CDR3 loop: CASRKPGLYGYTF. As DNA, the CDR3 is TGTGCCAGCAGAAAACCTGGATTATATGGCTACACCTTC.

In this sample, this clone turned up once. The J gene is TRBJ2-7, the V gene TRBV9; 8 bases agree with TRBD2. Trimming cost V 4 bases and J 6 bases; bases outside gene matches: 9. In germline, CDR1 is SGDLS, CDR2 YYNGEE. The CDR3 runs to 14 residues. CDR3 nucleotides: TGTGCCAGCAGCACCTTAGGACTAGCCTCCGAGCAGTACTTC. Protein sequence: CASSTLGLASEQYF.

This chain uses TRBV18 with TRBJ2-6; the D call may be TRBD1 or TRBD2 (5 bases each). Trimming left V 3 bases short and J 4 bases short, with 16 bases between. The CDR3 is made up of 17 amino acids. Germline values: CDR1 KGHSH, CDR2 LQKENI. The CDR3 protein is CASSPGGSNVGANVLTF. CDR3 nucleotides: TGTGCCAGCTCACCTGGGGGTTCTAACGTGGGGGCCAACGTCCTGACTTTC.

The chain recombines TRBV10-3 with TRBJ1-2, with a possible D match to TRBD1 (6 bases). Germline V gives CDR1 ENHRY, CDR2 SYGVKD. The germline V and J ends were trimmed by 2 bases and 8 bases, with 12 bases remaining between them. The CDR3 totals 13 residues. The CDR3 bases are TGTGCCATCAGTGAGCAGGGGCTGGGAGGCTACACCTTC. Translation: CAISEQGLGGYTF.

The J gene is TRBJ2-1, the V gene TRBV7-3; D gene unclear. CDR3 length equals 16 residues. The germline CDR1 and CDR2 sequences are SGHTA and FQGTGA. V lost 0 bases and J 0 bases, leaving 9 bases between the germline ends. As DNA, the CDR3 is TGTGCCAGCAGCTTAACAGGTACAAACTCCTACAATGAGCAGTTCTTC. Translation: CASSLTGTNSYNEQFF.

In its sample, this clone was seen a few times. Here the CDR3 reads CASSVQQNSYEQYF. The CDR3 nucleotides read TGTGCCAGCAGCGTACAACAGAATTCCTACGAGCAGTACTTC. The V and J genes are TRBV7-2 and TRBJ2-7, with D uncertain. Looked up from germline, CDR1 is SGHTA and CDR2 is FQGNSA. This CDR3 has 14 amino acids. Trimming removed 5 bases from V and 1 base from J, with 12 bases in between.

The chain recombines TRBV4-2 with TRBJ2-1, with TRBD2 identical over 7 bases. Trimming removed 1 base from V and 7 bases from J; junction bases left unmatched: 4. Germline values: CDR1 LGHNA, CDR2 YNFKEQ. This CDR3 is built from 14 residues. The DNA of the CDR3 is TGTGCCAGCAGCCAAGTTGGCGGGAGTAATGAGCAGTTCTTC. As protein: CASSQVGGSNEQFF.

This chain uses TRBV10-3 with TRBJ2-6, with 8 positions matching TRBD2. Germline CDR1 and CDR2: ENHRY and SYGVKD. V shed 6 bases, J shed 1 base, and the junction held 5 bases outside the gene matches. The CDR3 has 16 residues. The DNA for the CDR3 is TGTGCCATCAGCGGGAGGGCCGAGTCTGGGGCCAACGTCCTGACTTTC. Amino acids: CAISGRAESGANVLTF.

The genes are TRBV5-1 and TRBJ2-1; TRBD2 matches at 7 bases. Germline CDR1 reads SGHRS; CDR2 reads YFSETQ. The CDR3 length is 19 residues. The V gene end was trimmed by 1 base and the J gene end by 0 bases; junction bases not matched to a gene: 13. CDR3 in amino acids: CASSLPPGVAGASYNEQFF. The CDR3 DNA sequence: TGCGCCAGCAGCTTGCCCCCGGGGGTGGCGGGAGCCTCCTACAATGAGCAGTTCTTC.

The V gene is TRBV18, the J gene TRBJ2-3; the D call may be TRBD1 or TRBD2 (5 bases each). This CDR3 comprises 15 residues. Germline CDR1 and CDR2: KGHSH and LQKENI. With 2 bases removed from V and 3 bases from J, the gap between germline ends came to 12 bases. DNA of the CDR3: TGTGCCAGCTCACCAGTGGGGGAGACGACAGATACGCAGTATTTT. Translated, it gives CASSPVGETTDTQYF.

The chain has TRBV29-1 and TRBJ2-3, with D tentatively TRBD2 (6 bases). V lost 4 bases and J lost 6, with 14 bases in between. This CDR3 is 13 amino acids long. Germline CDR1 reads SQVTM; CDR2 reads ANQGSEA. The CDR3 sequence: CSVGGGIRDTQYF. In nucleotides, the CDR3 is TGCAGCGTTGGAGGCGGGATCAGGGATACGCAGTATTTT.

V and J are TRBV15 and TRBJ2-7; unclear D gene. From germline, CDR1 is LNHNV and CDR2 YYDKDF (reference sequence). The CDR3 loop spans 14 amino acids. The V and J ends lost 0 bases and 6 bases respectively, with 12 bases between them. CDR3 in amino acids: CATSRDVGVSEQYF. CDR3 in DNA: TGTGCCACCAGCAGAGATGTTGGGGTATCCGAGCAGTACTTC.

The genes are TRBV6-1 and TRBJ2-3; D ambiguous. CDR1 and CDR2 from the germline V gene are MNHNS and SASEGT. V was cut by 6 bases and J by 0 bases, with 7 bases left in between. The CDR3 contains 13 residues. CDR3 loop: CASRSLSTDTQYF. The CDR3 nucleotides read TGTGCCAGCAGGTCCCTAAGCACAGATACGCAGTATTTT.

The gene calls are TRBV19 and TRBJ2-3, with D maybe TRBD2 (6 bases). Per germline, CDR1 LNHDA and CDR2 SQIVND (reference sequence). The CDR3 is 15 residues long. Trimming cost V 3 bases and J 4 bases, with 14 bases left between them. CDR3 region: CASSIYGGVADTQYF. The CDR3 nucleotides are TGTGCCAGTAGTATCTACGGGGGTGTAGCAGATACGCAGTATTTT.

The rearrangement links TRBV2 to TRBJ2-7, with 8 bases that match TRBD1. Germline V lookup: CDR1 SNHLY, CDR2 FYNNEI. The J segment lost 4 bases and the V segment lost 5 bases, leaving 7 bases of the junction unmatched. This CDR3 spans 14 amino acids. CDR3 bases: TGTGCCAGCAGTCGAGGACAGGGATCATACGAGCAGTACTTC. Translating it yields CASSRGQGSYEQYF.

V gene TRBV7-2 combines with J gene TRBJ1-5, with D uncertain. The CDR3 runs to 13 residues. Germline lookup yields CDR1 SGHTA and CDR2 FQGNSA. V was cut by 4 bases and J by 5 bases, with 9 bases left in between. The CDR3 reads CASSSYEDQPQHF. In DNA form, the CDR3 reads TGTGCCAGCAGCTCCTATGAAGATCAGCCCCAGCATTTT. Full variable domain (remainder filled in from reference TRBV7-2 and TRBJ1-5): GAGVSQSPSNKVTEKGKDVELRCDPISGHTALYWYRQSLGQGLEFLIYFQGNSAPDKSGLPSDRFSAERTGGSVSTLTIQRTQQEDSAVYLCASSSYEDQPQHFGDGTRLSIL.

The table lists this clone with many counts. CDR3 sequence (DNA): TGTGCCAGCAGTTTCGAGCAATACGAGCAGTACTTC. It yields the protein CASSFEQYEQYF. This chain uses TRBV28 with TRBJ2-7; no clear D gene. Germline loops: CDR1 MDHEN, CDR2 SYDVKM. Trimming cost V 3 bases and J 4 bases, with 7 bases left between them. The CDR3 runs to 12 residues.

V gene TRBV9 combines with J gene TRBJ1-1, with D possibly being TRBD1 (5 bases). The CDR3 covers 17 residues. The V gene's germline CDR1 is SGDLS and CDR2 YYNGEE. The V end was cut by 4 bases, the J end by 5 bases, with 24 bases between. Here the CDR3 reads CASSPQGASLIGTEAFF. Written as DNA, the CDR3 is TGTGCCAGCAGCCCCCAAGGGGCGAGCCTGATTGGGACTGAAGCTTTCTTT.

The V and J genes are TRBV21-1 and TRBJ2-1; no check of the table's D call, TRBD1, against the DNA was made. TRBV21-1 is a pseudogene segment. The CDR3 has 15 amino acids. The CDR3 bases are TGTGCCAGCAGTGGGCTACACCATTCCGACAATGAGCAGTTCTTC. Translating gives CASSGLHHSDNEQFF.

This clone came up a few times. The chain combines TRBV30 with TRBJ1-1; TRBD1 matches 7 bases. V gave up 3 bases and J gave up 7 bases; unmatched junction bases: 5. Germline CDR1 reads GTSNPN; CDR2 reads SVGIG (reference sequence). CDR3 size: 12 residues. Written as DNA, the CDR3 is TGTGCCTGGAGCACAGGGACAGTTGAAGCTTTCTTT. Residues: CAWSTGTVEAFF.

The V gene is TRBV6-5, the J gene TRBJ1-5; D remains ambiguous. The ends were cut back, 5 bases at V and 5 bases at J, with 13 bases in the middle. This CDR3 region has 14 residues. The germline CDR1 and CDR2 sequences are MNHEY and SVGAGI. CDR3 bases: TGTGCCAGCAGTGCTCGGGCTAGAGATCAGCCCCAGCATTTT. Translated, it gives CASSARARDQPQHF.